The clone carrying this TCR beta chain is a singleton in its sample. The CDR3 loop spans 14 amino acids. The V end lost 9 bases, the J end lost 2 bases, and 17 bases lay between the germline ends. The V gene's germline CDR1 is MGHDK and CDR2 SYGVNS. Original methodology: The authors estimated nucleated cell counts from reference gene primer amplification. The table came from immunoSEQ multiplex PCR; TCRdb's copy has only in-frame clones and leaves some out. V, J and clone size are taken as reported in that table, and D and trimming were inferred from the DNA itself. In the table there are 200,000 to 250,000 clones, about 85% of which are singletons. The sample originates from a study of blood T cell repertoires in COVID-19. In the study overall: Sites in the United States, Italy and Spain provided acute and convalescent COVID-19 samples. PBMCs, B-cell-depleted T cells, or T cells provided the cDNA or gDNA that made up the material.

Participants, roughly 18 to 100 years old, spanned fewer than 30 US areas. V gene TRBV25-1 combines with J gene TRBJ2-7, with a weak D call TRBD1 (6 bases). Sequencing input: PBMCs or T cells enriched from blood (not recorded which). The clonotype originates from a woman aged 25 to 39 who had recovered from COVID-19. CDR3 region: CASQSNRATYEQYF. CDR3 coding DNA: TGTGCCAGTCAGTCAAACAGGGCCACCTACGAGCAGTACTTC.